This TCR beta chain was sequenced in a study of early T cells in non-severe SARS-CoV-2 infection. Whole-study context: It was bulk RNA from unsorted whole blood that was sequenced, and the chains were unpaired.

Overall study findings and caveats: Lookups in VDJdb leaned toward anti-spike CD8 responses and missed private and CD4 specificities.

Unique molecular identifiers were added to individual cDNA molecules. TCRdb reprocessed the 5' RACE reads with MiXCR, giving one entry per CDR3 protein. The sample consists of about 81,000 distinct CDR3 sequences, around 14% of them appearing once. The ends were cut back, 3 bases at V and 5 bases at J, with 15 bases in the middle. Germline V gene lookup returns CDR1 SGHRS and CDR2 YFSETQ. The CDR3 extends over 14 amino acids. Many counts were recorded for this clonotype. The antigen is not known. The sequence was obtained from an adult who was a healthcare worker with PCR-confirmed SARS-CoV-2 infection or an uninfected control (not recorded which). This sequence joins TRBV5-1 and TRBJ2-7; D not resolved. The sequenced sample was whole blood. CDR3 loop: CASSWSGSKNEQYF. CDR3 nucleotides: TGCGCCAGCAGCTGGTCCGGCTCCAAGAACGAGCAGTACTTC.